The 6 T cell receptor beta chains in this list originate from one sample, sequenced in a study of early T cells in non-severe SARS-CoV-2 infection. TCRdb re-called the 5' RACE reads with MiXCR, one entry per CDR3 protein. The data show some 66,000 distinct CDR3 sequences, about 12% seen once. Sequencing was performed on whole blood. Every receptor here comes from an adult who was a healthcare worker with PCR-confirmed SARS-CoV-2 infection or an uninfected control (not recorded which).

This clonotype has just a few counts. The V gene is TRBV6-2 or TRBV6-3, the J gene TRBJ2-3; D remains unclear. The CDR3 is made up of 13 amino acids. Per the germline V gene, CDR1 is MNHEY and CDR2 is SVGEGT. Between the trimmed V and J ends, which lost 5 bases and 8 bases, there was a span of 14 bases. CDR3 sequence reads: CASSPRPTATQYF. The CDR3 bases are TGTGCCAGCAGTCCGCGACCAACGGCTACGCAGTATTTT.

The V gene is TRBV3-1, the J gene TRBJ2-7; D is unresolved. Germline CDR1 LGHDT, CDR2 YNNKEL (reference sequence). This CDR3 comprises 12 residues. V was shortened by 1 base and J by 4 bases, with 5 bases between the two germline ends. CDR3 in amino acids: CASSQGVYEQYF. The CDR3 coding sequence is TGTGCCAGCAGCCAAGGGGTGTACGAGCAGTACTTC.

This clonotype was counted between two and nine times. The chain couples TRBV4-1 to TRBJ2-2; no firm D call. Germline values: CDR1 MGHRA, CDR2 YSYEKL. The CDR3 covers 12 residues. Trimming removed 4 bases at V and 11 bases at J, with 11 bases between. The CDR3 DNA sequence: TGCGCCAGCAGCCCCACGGCCCGTGAGCTGTTTTTT. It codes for CASSPTARELFF.

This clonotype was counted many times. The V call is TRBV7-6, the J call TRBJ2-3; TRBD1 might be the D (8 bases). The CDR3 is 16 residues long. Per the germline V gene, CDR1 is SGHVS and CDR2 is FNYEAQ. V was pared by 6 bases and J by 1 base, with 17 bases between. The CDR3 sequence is CASRVTGGGGTDTQYF. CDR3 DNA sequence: TGTGCCAGCAGGGTCACAGGGGGAGGGGGCACAGATACGCAGTATTTT. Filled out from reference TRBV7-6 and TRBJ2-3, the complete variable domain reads GAGVSQSPRYKVTKRGQDVALRCDPISGHVSLYWYRQALGQGPEFLTYFNYEAQQDKSGLPNDRFSAERPEGSISTLTIQRTEQRDSAMYRCASRVTGGGGTDTQYFGPGTRLTVL.

CDR3 loop: CASSFSAGREQYF. CDR3 DNA: TGTGCCAGCAGCTTTTCGGCGGGGAGGGAGCAGTACTTC. This chain joins TRBV7-2 and TRBJ2-7; a weak D match, TRBD2 (6 bases). The CDR3 is 13 amino acids. Trimming shortened V by 3 bases and J by 7 bases, and 13 bases separated the two germline ends. The germline gives CDR1 SGHTA, CDR2 FQGNSA.

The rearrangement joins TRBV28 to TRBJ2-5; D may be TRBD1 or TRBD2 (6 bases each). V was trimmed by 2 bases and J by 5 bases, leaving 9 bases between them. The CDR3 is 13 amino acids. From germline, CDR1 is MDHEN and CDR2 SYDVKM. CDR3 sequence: CASSLGGPETQYF. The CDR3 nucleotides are TGTGCCAGCAGTTTAGGGGGGCCGGAGACCCAGTACTTC. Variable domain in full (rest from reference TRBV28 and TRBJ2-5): DVKVTQSSRYLVKRTGEKVFLECVQDMDHENMFWYRQDPGLGLRLIYFSYDVKMKEKGDIPEGYSVSREKKERFSLILESASTNQTSMYLCASSLGGPETQYFGPGTRLLVL.